Presented here are 5 T cell receptor beta chains from one specimen sequenced in a study of blood T cell repertoires in COVID-19. Libraries were prepared by immunoSEQ multiplex PCR; TCRdb keeps only in-frame clonotypes and omits some of them. In the table there are about 500,000 clones, about 85% of which are singletons. Sequences were obtained from PBMCs or T cells enriched from blood (not recorded which). All receptors come from a woman aged 18-35 years who had recovered from COVID-19.

The gene calls are TRBV30 and TRBJ2-2; 10 positions agree with TRBD2. Looked up from germline, CDR1 is GTSNPN and CDR2 is SVGIG (reference sequence). Unmatched junction bases numbered 8, after V lost 0 bases and J lost 7 bases. This CDR3 comprises 16 residues. The CDR3 protein is CAWSVRSGGAGGELFF. DNA for the CDR3: TGTGCCTGGAGTGTTAGAAGCGGGGGGGCAGGCGGGGAGCTGTTTTTT.

V is TRBV4-1 and J is TRBJ2-6; TRBD2 might be the D (5 bases). The CDR3 length is 19 residues. Trimming took off 0 bases at V and 4 bases at J, with 19 bases between the two ends. Germline V gene data show CDR1 as MGHRA and CDR2 as YSYEKL. The CDR3 coding sequence is TGCGCCAGCAGCCAAGATAATATGGTGGTAGCGTCCGGGGCCAACGTCCTGACTTTC. Translation gives CASSQDNMVVASGANVLTF.

The chain has TRBV9 and TRBJ1-5; maybe TRBD1 (5 bases). Trimming left V 0 bases short and J 4 bases short, with 20 bases between. This CDR3 has 18 residues. Germline V gene data show CDR1 as SGDLS and CDR2 as YYNGEE. The chain's CDR3 is CASSVEGYEKHTNQPQHF. CDR3 nucleotides: TGTGCCAGCAGCGTAGAGGGGTACGAAAAACATACTAATCAGCCCCAGCATTTT.

The chain uses TRBV5-5 and TRBJ1-5; tentatively, D is TRBD1 (6 bases). This CDR3 region has 14 residues. The V end lost 4 bases, the J end lost 6 bases, and 14 bases lay between the germline ends. CDR1 is SGHKS, CDR2 YYEKEE, per germline (reference sequence). CDR3 sequence reads: CASSPGQLGQPQHF. The CDR3 DNA sequence: TGTGCCAGCAGCCCTGGACAGTTGGGTCAGCCCCAGCATTTT.

The V and J genes are TRBV12-3 or TRBV12-4 and TRBJ1-5; D is undetermined. Trimming pared 2 bases from V and 1 base from J, leaving 3 bases between. The CDR3 totals 13 residues. As DNA, the CDR3 is TGTGCCAGCAGTTTACAGAGCAATCAGCCCCAGCATTTT. This sequence encodes CASSLQSNQPQHF.